This T cell receptor beta chain is drawn from a study of T-cell reconstitution after alpha-beta-depleted transplantation in children. Comment on this clonotype: Its antigen is unidentified.

General study points: Some patients' high day-60 TCRbeta diversity was traced to surviving recipient T cells and thymic progenitors. Several hundred graft clones that had expanded were reportedly the source of alpha-beta T cells about two months after transplant. T-cell numbers and diversity, one year after transplant, stemmed largely from T cells that were newly produced.

It was with unique molecular identifiers that the TCRbeta library was prepared. MiXCR, applied by TCRdb to the PCR reads, yields one record per CDR3 protein. The sample includes about 600,000 distinct CDR3 sequences, roughly 13% of them seen just once. Germline CDR1 reads SGHTA; CDR2 reads FQGTGA. After removal of 5 bases from V and 3 bases from J, the junction contained 11 bases not matched to a gene. CDR3 length equals 19 residues. This clonotype was sampled from a male patient aged 10 to 17 who had a stem cell transplant for acute myeloid leukemia, so the T cells may come from the graft donor. The chain is built from TRBV7-3 and TRBJ2-2; 14 positions agree with TRBD2. The input for sequencing was PBMCs, mostly from graft donor cells, taken 360 days after TCRalphabeta/CD19-depleted stem cell transplant. This CDR3 reads CASSPRGTSGRLDTGELFF. The CDR3 DNA is TGTGCCAGCAGCCCCCGGGGGACTAGCGGGAGATTGGACACCGGGGAGCTGTTTTTT.